A single sample gave rise to the 29 T cell receptor beta chains below, sequenced in a study of T cell repertoires in cytomegalovirus infection. TCRdb re-called the reads with MiXCR, one entry per CDR3 protein. In the table there are approximately 990,000 distinct CDR3 sequences, 30% to 40% of which are singletons. Their antigens remain unidentified. Sequenced here: cultured CD8+ T cells from PBMCs, sampled from culture after CMV antigen stimulation. The receptors were sampled from a human donor in good health (CMV status not recorded). Some clones in this sample may be carry-over from other donors' samples.

This clonotype has a handful of counts. The chain uses TRBV18 and TRBJ1-1, with unresolved D. Trimming took off 1 base at V and 4 bases at J, with 7 bases between the two ends. CDR1 and CDR2 from the germline V gene are KGHSH and LQKENI. The length of the CDR3 is 13 residues. The CDR3 sequence is CASSPQPSTEAFF. Here the CDR3 DNA reads TGTGCCAGCTCACCACAGCCCTCCACTGAAGCTTTCTTT.

The rearrangement uses TRBV27 and TRBJ1-2; 10 positions agree with TRBD1. The trim removed 5 bases at V and 4 bases at J, leaving 10 bases unmatched. The CDR3 covers 16 residues. In germline, CDR1 is MNHEY, CDR2 SMNVEV (reference sequence). The CDR3 coding sequence is TGTGCCAGCAGTCGTAATTGGGACAGGGGCTTCTATGGCTACACCTTC. Translation: CASSRNWDRGFYGYTF.

This clonotype came up many times. The genes are TRBV7-6 and TRBJ2-3; 11 bases map to TRBD2. CDR1 is SGHVS and CDR2 is FNYEAQ in the germline V gene. The CDR3 length is 17 residues. Trimming at V came to 4 bases and at J to 2 bases, leaving 8 bases not matched to a gene. The CDR3 spells CASSSRLAGSVTDTQYF. The DNA of the CDR3 is TGTGCCAGCAGCTCGCGACTAGCGGGGAGCGTCACAGATACGCAGTATTTT.

This clonotype occurred many times. The rearrangement links TRBV7-8 to TRBJ2-7; 10 positions agree with TRBD2. The CDR3 runs 15 residues. V lost 0 bases and J lost 3; bases outside the gene matches: 2. Germline CDR1 SGHVS, CDR2 FQNEAQ. DNA of the CDR3: TGTGCCAGCAGCTTAGCGGGGACTAGCGACTACGAGCAGTACGTC. Encoded protein: CASSLAGTSDYEQYV.

This CDR3 is CASRNFTGYTGELFF. The CDR3 DNA reads as TGTGCCAGCCGAAACTTTACAGGGTACACCGGGGAGCTGTTTTTT. V is TRBV27 and J is TRBJ2-2; perhaps TRBD1 as D (6 bases). The CDR3 contains 15 residues. Germline assignment: CDR1 MNHEY and CDR2 SMNVEV (reference sequence). V was shortened by 8 bases and J by 3 bases, with 16 bases between the two germline ends.

V is TRBV3-1 and J is TRBJ1-1; the D is unclear. The germline V gene encodes CDR1 LGHDT and CDR2 YNNKEL (reference sequence). This CDR3 region has 16 residues. V shed 4 bases and J shed 0 bases, with 15 bases lying between them. The CDR3 loop reads CASSLSANTMNTEAFF. The DNA of the CDR3 is TGTGCCAGCAGCCTCTCGGCGAACACTATGAACACTGAAGCTTTCTTT.

This clonotype was observed a few times. V usage is TRBV6-5 and J usage is TRBJ2-1, with D unresolved. Germline CDR1 is MNHEY and CDR2 is SVGAGI. The length of the CDR3 is 13 residues. Trimming took off 0 bases at V and 8 bases at J, with 8 bases between the two ends. The CDR3 loop is CASSYSTVDEQFF. In DNA form, the CDR3 reads TGTGCCAGCAGTTACTCTACCGTGGATGAGCAGTTCTTC.

The rearrangement joins TRBV4-1 to TRBJ2-1; D unclear. The CDR3 has 13 residues. V lost 4 bases, J lost 5 bases, and 9 bases lay in between. CDR1 is MGHRA, CDR2 YSYEKL, per germline. The CDR3 sequence: CASSRTLNNEQFF. In DNA, the CDR3 is TGCGCCAGCAGCCGGACGCTAAACAATGAGCAGTTCTTC.

In this sample, this clonotype turned up a few times. The chain employs TRBV4-1 and TRBJ2-5; the match to TRBD2 covers 8 bases. CDR3 size: 16 residues. Germline V lookup: CDR1 MGHRA, CDR2 YSYEKL. Trimming cost V 0 bases and J 6 bases; bases outside gene matches: 9. CDR3: CASSQEGASGYKTQYF. The CDR3 DNA follows: TGCGCCAGCAGCCAAGAGGGAGCTAGCGGGTATAAGACCCAGTACTTC.

The chain recombines TRBV27 with TRBJ2-5, with D perhaps matching TRBD2 (6 bases). V dropped 4 bases and J dropped 4 bases, with 22 bases sitting between them. This CDR3 region has 17 residues. Germline V gene sequence: CDR1 MNHEY, CDR2 SMNVEV (reference sequence). The chain's CDR3 is CASSSLSGLLGGETQYF. CDR3 DNA: TGTGCCAGCAGTTCCCTCTCGGGACTCCTGGGTGGAGAGACCCAGTACTTC.

The gene calls are TRBV6-2 or TRBV6-3 and TRBJ2-1; no reliable D call. The length of the CDR3 is 18 residues. CDR1 MNHEY and CDR2 SVGEGT come from the germline V gene. Trimming took off 0 bases at V and 7 bases at J, with 22 bases between the two ends. In DNA form, the CDR3 reads TGTGCCAGCAGTTACTCCATCGACCTGCCCTCTGGTTTTAATGAGCAGTTCTTC. The encoded protein is CASSYSIDLPSGFNEQFF.

The J gene is TRBJ1-5, the V gene TRBV4-1; D is perhaps TRBD1 (5 bases). This CDR3 contains 16 residues. V was cut by 1 base and J by 0 bases, with 10 bases left in between. Germline CDR1 reads MGHRA; CDR2 reads YSYEKL. This CDR3 reads CASSQGQGPSNQPQHF. CDR3 DNA sequence: TGCGCCAGCAGCCAAGGCCAGGGACCTAGCAATCAGCCCCAGCATTTT.

The chain employs TRBV12-3 or TRBV12-4 and TRBJ2-1; 7 nucleotides agree with TRBD1. The CDR3 length is 15 residues. Unmatched junction bases numbered 8, after V lost 3 bases and J lost 6 bases. Here the CDR3 DNA reads TGTGCCAGCAGTTTCGCAGGGGGTATTGGCAATGAGCAGTTCTTC. Residues: CASSFAGGIGNEQFF.

The genes are TRBV11-3 and TRBJ2-1; D may be TRBD1 or TRBD2 (5 bases each). CDR3 size: 14 residues. V was shortened by 5 bases and J by 6 bases, with 14 bases between the two germline ends. Germline V gene data show CDR1 as SGHNT and CDR2 as YENEEA. For the CDR3, the DNA is TGTGCCAGCAGCAGGGGACCACGGGGCAATGAGCAGTTCTTC. This codes for CASSRGPRGNEQFF.

The chain combines TRBV12-3 or TRBV12-4 with TRBJ2-3; D is perhaps TRBD2 (5 bases). V was cut by 3 bases and J by 5 bases, with 18 bases left in between. The CDR3 totals 16 residues. CDR3 amino acids: CASSFFTPKSGDTQYF. Here the CDR3 DNA reads TGTGCCAGCAGTTTTTTCACTCCCAAGAGCGGAGATACGCAGTATTTT.

This clonotype turned up a few times. J is TRBJ2-3 and V is TRBV28; maybe TRBD2 (5 bases). With 6 bases removed from V and 0 bases from J, the gap between germline ends came to 13 bases. CDR1 is MDHEN, CDR2 SYDVKM, per germline. The CDR3 has 15 amino acids. The CDR3 reads CASSRTLVSTDTQYF. CDR3 DNA sequence: TGTGCCAGCAGCCGGACTCTCGTAAGCACAGATACGCAGTATTTT.

The chain employs TRBV4-1 and TRBJ2-3; 9 bases are a match to TRBD2. Germline values: CDR1 MGHRA, CDR2 YSYEKL. V gave up 1 base and J gave up 2 bases; unmatched junction bases: 7. The CDR3 has 17 residues. CDR3 in amino acids: CASSQGGSGGYTDTQYF. Here the CDR3 DNA reads TGCGCCAGCAGCCAAGGTGGTAGCGGGGGCTACACAGATACGCAGTATTTT.

The rearrangement links TRBV7-9 to TRBJ2-7; TRBD2 is a possible D gene (7 bases). Trimming pared 10 bases from V and 5 bases from J, leaving 18 bases between. The CDR3 totals 13 residues. In germline, CDR1 is SEHNR, CDR2 FQNEAQ (reference sequence). The CDR3 loop reads CATATGGRNEQYF. The CDR3 nucleotides are TGTGCCACCGCGACGGGGGGCCGCAACGAGCAGTACTTC.

J is TRBJ1-5 and V is TRBV6-8, with D unresolved. The CDR3 length is 14 residues. Germline V gives CDR1 MNHGY, CDR2 SAAAGT. Deletions cut 5 bases from V and 16 bases from J, with 24 bases between. The CDR3 coding sequence is TGTGCCAGCAGTGGAGGGCAGCGGCACCAGCCCCGACATTTT. Its translation: CASSGGQRHQPRHF.

V and J are TRBV7-9 and TRBJ1-4, with D unresolved. Trimming removed 4 bases from V and 8 bases from J, with 17 bases in between. This CDR3 comprises 15 residues. CDR1 and CDR2 from the germline V gene are SEHNR and FQNEAQ (reference sequence). Written as DNA, the CDR3 is TGTGCCAGCAGCTCGGAGGTGCCCCAGAGGGAAAAACTGTTTTTT. It encodes CASSSEVPQREKLFF.

This clonotype was counted only a few times. The chain couples TRBV24-1 to TRBJ2-2; no firm D call. Deletions cut 9 bases from V and 4 bases from J, with 17 bases between. Looked up from germline, CDR1 is KGHDR and CDR2 is SFDVKD. The CDR3 runs to 15 residues. CDR3: CATVDAGRGTGELFF. The CDR3 nucleotides are TGTGCCACCGTAGACGCCGGGCGAGGCACCGGGGAGCTGTTTTTT.

The rearrangement links TRBV6-2 or TRBV6-3 to TRBJ1-1, with TRBD1 matching 8 bases. Germline CDR1 and CDR2: MNHEY and SVGEGT. J gave up 8 bases and V 4 bases, and 9 bases lay outside the gene matches. The CDR3 has 14 amino acids. DNA of the CDR3: TGTGCCAGCAGTTCCCCGGACAGGGCGGGGGAAGCTTTCTTT. It is translated as CASSSPDRAGEAFF.

This chain links TRBV7-9 with TRBJ2-3, with TRBD2 matching over 11 bases. This CDR3 comprises 19 residues. CDR1 is SEHNR, CDR2 FQNEAQ, per germline (reference sequence). After removal of 4 bases from V and 0 bases from J, the junction contained 12 bases not matched to a gene. CDR3 loop: CASSSTIAGGPYSTDTQYF. CDR3 coding DNA: TGTGCCAGCAGCTCGACTATAGCGGGGGGGCCTTATAGCACAGATACGCAGTATTTT.

This clonotype was found a few times. The chain joins TRBV7-6 to TRBJ1-6; D is possibly TRBD1 (5 bases). CDR1 is SGHVS, CDR2 FNYEAQ, per germline. V was cut by 2 bases and J by 10 bases, with 15 bases left in between. This CDR3 has 15 residues. CDR3 residues: CASSLLAGEQSPLHF. The DNA of the CDR3 is TGTGCCAGCAGCTTATTAGCGGGGGAACAATCACCCCTCCACTTT.

This clonotype was seen a handful of times. The chain employs TRBV19 and TRBJ1-5; 8 nucleotides line up with TRBD1. After removal of 3 bases from V and 2 bases from J, the junction contained 9 bases not matched to a gene. The CDR3 runs 17 residues. The germline V gene has CDR1 LNHDA and CDR2 SQIVND (reference sequence). The CDR3 DNA reads TGTGCCAGTAGTATGCCAGGGGGCGAGTTGGGCAATCAGCCCCAGCATTTT. Amino acid sequence: CASSMPGGELGNQPQHF.

About this clonotype itself: It differs at one base from a far larger clone, so likely a read error. This chain connects TRBV12-3 or TRBV12-4 to TRBJ2-7; perhaps TRBD2 as D (5 bases). This CDR3 spans 11 amino acids. CDR3 coding DNA: TGTGTCAGCAGTCCGGGATACGAGCAGTACGTC. Translated, it gives CVSSPGYEQYV.

This clonotype has just a few counts. The chain combines TRBV6-2 or TRBV6-3 with TRBJ1-1; D may be TRBD1 (6 bases). Germline-derived CDR1 and CDR2 are MNHEY and SVGEGT. Trimming shortened V by 6 bases and J by 4 bases, and 18 bases separated the two germline ends. This CDR3 is built from 15 residues. The CDR3 protein is CASRHPPTGLTEAFF. CDR3 in DNA: TGTGCCAGCAGACACCCTCCGACAGGTCTCACTGAAGCTTTCTTT.

The rearrangement uses TRBV6-1 and TRBJ2-5; TRBD1 matches 9 bases. The CDR3 length is 16 residues. The junction had 8 bases not matched to a gene; V was cut back by 5 bases and J by 1 base. In germline, CDR1 is MNHNS, CDR2 SASEGT. The CDR3 region has the DNA TGTGCCAGCAGTAATTTCCTGGGACAGGGCCAAGAGACCCAGTACTTC. Encoded protein: CASSNFLGQGQETQYF.

V usage is TRBV11-2 and J usage is TRBJ2-2; D perhaps matches TRBD1 (6 bases). Germline V CDR1 and CDR2: SGHAT, FQNNGV. The CDR3 loop spans 16 amino acids. V shed 4 bases and J shed 4 bases, with 16 bases lying between them. The CDR3 DNA reads TGTGCCAGCAGCTCACTCCCAACAGGGCTCACCGGGGAGCTGTTTTTT. Residues: CASSSLPTGLTGELFF.